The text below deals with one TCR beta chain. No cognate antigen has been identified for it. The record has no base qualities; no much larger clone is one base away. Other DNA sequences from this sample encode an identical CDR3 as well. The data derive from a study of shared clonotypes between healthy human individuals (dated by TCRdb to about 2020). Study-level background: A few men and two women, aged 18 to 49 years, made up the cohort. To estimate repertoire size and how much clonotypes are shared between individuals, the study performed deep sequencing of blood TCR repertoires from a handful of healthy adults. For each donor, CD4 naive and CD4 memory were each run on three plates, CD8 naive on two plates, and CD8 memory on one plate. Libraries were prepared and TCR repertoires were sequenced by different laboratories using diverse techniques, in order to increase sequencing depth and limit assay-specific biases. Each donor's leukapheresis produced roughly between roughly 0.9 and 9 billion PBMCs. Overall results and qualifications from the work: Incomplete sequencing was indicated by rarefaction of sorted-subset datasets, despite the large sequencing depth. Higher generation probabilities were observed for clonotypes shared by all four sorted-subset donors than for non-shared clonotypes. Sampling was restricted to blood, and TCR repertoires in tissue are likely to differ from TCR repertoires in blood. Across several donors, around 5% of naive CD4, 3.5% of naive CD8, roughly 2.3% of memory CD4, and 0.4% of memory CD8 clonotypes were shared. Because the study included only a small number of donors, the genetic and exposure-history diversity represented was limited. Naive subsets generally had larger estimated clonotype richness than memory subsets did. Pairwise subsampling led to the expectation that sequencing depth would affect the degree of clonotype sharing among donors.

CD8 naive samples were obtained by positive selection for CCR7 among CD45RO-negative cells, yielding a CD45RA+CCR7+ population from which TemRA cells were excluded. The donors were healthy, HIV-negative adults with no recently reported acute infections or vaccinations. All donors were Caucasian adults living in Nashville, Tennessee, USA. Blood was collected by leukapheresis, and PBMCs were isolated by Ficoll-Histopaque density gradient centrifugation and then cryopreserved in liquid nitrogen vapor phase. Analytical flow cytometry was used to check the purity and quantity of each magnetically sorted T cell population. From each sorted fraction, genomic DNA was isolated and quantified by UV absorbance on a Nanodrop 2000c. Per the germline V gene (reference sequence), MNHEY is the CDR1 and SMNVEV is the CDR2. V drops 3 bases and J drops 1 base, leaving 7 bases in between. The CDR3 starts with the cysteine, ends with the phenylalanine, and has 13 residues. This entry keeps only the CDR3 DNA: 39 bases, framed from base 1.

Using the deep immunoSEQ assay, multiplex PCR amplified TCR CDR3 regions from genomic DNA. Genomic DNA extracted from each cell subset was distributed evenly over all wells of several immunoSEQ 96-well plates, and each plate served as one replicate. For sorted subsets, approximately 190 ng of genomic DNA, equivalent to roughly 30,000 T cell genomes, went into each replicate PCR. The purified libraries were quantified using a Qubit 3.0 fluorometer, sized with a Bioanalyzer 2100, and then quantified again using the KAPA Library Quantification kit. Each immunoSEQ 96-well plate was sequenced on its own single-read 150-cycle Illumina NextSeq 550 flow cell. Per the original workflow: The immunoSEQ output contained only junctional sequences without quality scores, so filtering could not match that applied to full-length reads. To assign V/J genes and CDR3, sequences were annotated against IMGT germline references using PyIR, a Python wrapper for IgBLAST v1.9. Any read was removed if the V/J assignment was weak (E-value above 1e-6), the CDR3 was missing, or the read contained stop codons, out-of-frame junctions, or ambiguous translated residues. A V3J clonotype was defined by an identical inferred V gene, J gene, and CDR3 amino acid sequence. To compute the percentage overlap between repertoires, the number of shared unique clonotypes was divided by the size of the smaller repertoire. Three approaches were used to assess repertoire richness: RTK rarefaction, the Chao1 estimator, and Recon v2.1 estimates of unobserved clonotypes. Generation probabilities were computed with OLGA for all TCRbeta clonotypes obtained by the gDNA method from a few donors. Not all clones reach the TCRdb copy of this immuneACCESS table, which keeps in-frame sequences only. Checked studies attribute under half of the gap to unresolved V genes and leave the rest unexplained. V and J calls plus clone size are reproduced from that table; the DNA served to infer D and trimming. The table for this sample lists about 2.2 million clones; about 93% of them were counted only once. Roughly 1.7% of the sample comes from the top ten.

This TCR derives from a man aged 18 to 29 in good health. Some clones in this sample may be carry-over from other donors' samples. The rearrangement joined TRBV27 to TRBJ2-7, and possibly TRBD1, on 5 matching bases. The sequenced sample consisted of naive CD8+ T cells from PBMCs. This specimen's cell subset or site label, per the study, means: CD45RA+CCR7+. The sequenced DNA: TGTGCCAGCAGTTTCCAGGGATCCTACGAGCAGTACTTC. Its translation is CASSFQGSYEQYF.